These 7 T cell receptor beta chains were all obtained from the same sample, sequenced in a study of control samples from healthy donors and cancer patients. Profiling relied on immunoSEQ multiplex PCR, and the TCRdb table lists in-frame clones only, not all of them. This sample yields about 120,000 clones, of which around 88% are seen a single time; 3.4% belongs to the top ten. Specimen: blood. Receptor source: a man between 40 and 49 years old in good health.

The chain has TRBV15 and TRBJ1-5; 8 bases fit TRBD1. There are 15 residues in the CDR3. Germline V gene data show CDR1 as LNHNV and CDR2 as YYDKDF (reference sequence). After removal of 4 bases from V and 7 bases from J, the junction contained 9 bases not matched to a gene. CDR3 protein: CATSTISGGRQPQHF. CDR3 DNA sequence: TGTGCCACCAGCACCATATCAGGGGGCCGGCAGCCCCAGCATTTT.

CDR3 bases: TGTGCCAGCAGTGAGGGCCTCTACGAGCAGTACTTC. This gives the protein CASSEGLYEQYF. V gene TRBV6-1 combines with J gene TRBJ2-7; D not certain. CDR3 size: 12 residues. Germline assignment: CDR1 MNHNS and CDR2 SASEGT. V lost 3 bases, J lost 3 bases, and 6 bases lay in between.

The rearrangement uses TRBV10-3 and TRBJ2-4, with a weak D call TRBD2 (6 bases). The V gene's germline CDR1 is ENHRY and CDR2 SYGVKD. V was shortened by 0 bases and J by 15 bases, with 15 bases between the two germline ends. The CDR3 runs 13 residues. The CDR3 sequence: CAISESLSRERYF. For the CDR3, the DNA is TGTGCCATCAGTGAGTCGCTCAGTCGGGAGAGGTACTTC.

The chain carries TRBV27 and TRBJ1-1; TRBD1 might be the D (6 bases). CDR1 and CDR2 (germline): MNHEY, SMNVEV (reference sequence). The CDR3 is made up of 15 amino acids. V was shortened by 5 bases and J by 2 bases, with 15 bases between the two germline ends. The CDR3 coding sequence is TGTGCCAGCAGTCTTACAGGGTTGAGAAACACTGAAGCTTTCTTT. It specifies CASSLTGLRNTEAFF.

The V call is TRBV6-5, the J call TRBJ1-1, with D possibly matching TRBD1 (5 bases). This CDR3 comprises 13 residues. V was cut by 6 bases and J by 10 bases, with 18 bases left in between. Germline CDR1 is MNHEY and CDR2 is SVGAGI. The CDR3 is CASRGGTTLGAFF. The CDR3 DNA is TGTGCCAGCAGGGGCGGGACGACCCTTGGAGCTTTCTTT.

The gene calls are TRBV29-1 and TRBJ1-2; 9 bases match TRBD1. CDR1 SQVTM and CDR2 ANQGSEA come from the germline V gene. There are 16 residues in the CDR3. The V and J ends lost 6 bases and 2 bases, in that order; junction bases with no gene match: 13. Here the CDR3 DNA reads TGCAGCGTAGATGACAGGGGGGATAAGGACAACTATGGCTACACCTTC. Protein: CSVDDRGDKDNYGYTF. Based on the CDR3 plus reference TRBV29-1 and TRBJ1-2, the full variable domain is SAVISQKPSRDICQRGTSLTIQCQVDSQVTMMFWYRQQPGQSLTLIATANQGSEATYESGFVIDKFPISRPNLTFSTLTVSNMSPEDSSIYLCSVDDRGDKDNYGYTFGSGTRLTVV.

This chain links TRBV27 with TRBJ2-2; 9 bases fit TRBD2. With 5 bases clipped from V and 0 bases from J, the junction kept 7 bases outside the gene matches. There are 17 residues in the CDR3. The V gene's germline CDR1 is MNHEY and CDR2 SMNVEV (reference sequence). This CDR3 is CASSPPAGGSNTGELFF. The CDR3, as DNA: TGTGCCAGCAGTCCCCCGGCGGGGGGGTCGAACACCGGGGAGCTGTTTTTT.